The rows below give T cell receptor beta chains drawn from one sample of a study of blood T cell repertoires in COVID-19. Some clones are missing from TCRdb's copy, which holds only in-frame ones; the method was immunoSEQ multiplex PCR. The table records about 190,000 clones, about 83% of them present only once. The material sequenced was peripheral blood. These receptors were obtained from a woman in her 70s with active or convalescent COVID-19. Each CDR3 is given with its conserved first and last residue. Each record gives: V gene, clone size, CDR3 protein. Only some rows state a clone size, as once, few, many or a class for expanded clones.

V: TRBV29-1; size: NA; CDR3: CSVRTGGSNSNQPQHF
V: TRBV3-1/TRBV3-2; size: many; CDR3: CASSQEWTDGYTF
V: TRBV18; size: NA; CDR3: CASSPPGLAGGMDEQFF
V: TRBV27; size: once; CDR3: CASSLSSTGGPYGYTF
V: TRBV5-1; size: NA; CDR3: CASSRSQPPTDTQYF
V: TRBV27; size: NA; CDR3: CASSLYPPGSNQPQHF
V: TRBV19; size: few; CDR3: CASSRVTYNEQFF
V: TRBV7-9; size: NA; CDR3: CASSLVTTNEKLFF
V: TRBV5-1; size: NA; CDR3: CASSSGQGHTGELFF
V: TRBV28; size: NA; CDR3: CASSLTGTNYGYTF
V: TRBV5-4; size: NA; CDR3: CASSSRQGAGNGELFF
V: TRBV21-1; size: NA; CDR3: CASSRPNRPGANVLTF
V: TRBV7-9; size: once; CDR3: CASSLVPYSSSTDTQYF
V: TRBV19; size: few; CDR3: CASSIGVGGSLTDEQFF
V: TRBV6-5; size: NA; CDR3: CASTREPGGGYTF
V: TRBV7-3; size: NA; CDR3: CASSIGQGAYNEQFF
V: TRBV11-2; size: NA; CDR3: CASSTFGGSSATYEQYF
V: TRBV30; size: few; CDR3: CAWRLKAGGYGYTF